This is a list of T cell receptor beta chains from one sample in a study of blood T cell repertoires in COVID-19. The data were produced by immunoSEQ multiplex PCR, yet TCRdb's version contains in-frame clones alone and is incomplete. The sample gives nearly 300,000 clones, 65% to 85% of which show up once; over 1.1% is in the top ten. Sequenced material: peripheral blood. These TCRs come from a human donor with COVID-19, enrolled during active disease. The donor label of this sample is uncertain. Each CDR3 is given with its conserved first and last residue. D genes are given only for firm matches. A clone size is listed for some rows: how often the clone was seen (once, few, many), or a class if it is expanded.

j_call v_call d_call clone_size cdr3_nt cdr3_aa
TRBJ2-7 TRBV10-1 TRBD2 NA TGCGCCAGCGGGACTAGCGGGAGGGCCGGCGAGCAGTACTTC CASGTSGRAGEQYF
TRBJ2-7 TRBV18 NA NA TGTGCCAGCCGTTCCCCTGAGGGAAACCCCTACGAGCAGTACTTC CASRSPEGNPYEQYF
TRBJ2-2 TRBV30 NA NA TGTGCCTGGAGTGTACTAGACCTGCGGAACACCGGGGAGCTGTTTTTT CAWSVLDLRNTGELFF
TRBJ1-2 TRBV28 TRBD1 NA TGTGCCAGCAGTGAAGGGGGCGGCTATTATGGCTACACCTTC CASSEGGGYYGYTF
TRBJ2-1 TRBV19 TRBD2 NA TGTGCCAGTAGTATCGGCCCGGGAGGGGGTGAGCAGTTCTTC CASSIGPGGGEQFF
TRBJ2-5 TRBV7-2 TRBD1 NA TGTGCCAGCAGCTTGGAGAGACAGGGCGGCGAGACCCAGTACTTC CASSLERQGGETQYF
TRBJ2-3 TRBV6-1 TRBD1 NA TGTGCCAGCTCACTCCGGGACAGGGGACTAGATACGCAGTATTTT CASSLRDRGLDTQYF
TRBJ2-7 TRBV15 TRBD2 NA TGTGCCACCAGCAGAGGACTAGCGGACTCCTACGAGCAGTACTTC CATSRGLADSYEQYF
TRBJ1-1 TRBV6-5 NA NA TGTGCCAGCAGTTACTCCGGGGTCACTGAAGCTTTCTTT CASSYSGVTEAFF
TRBJ2-1 TRBV5-6 TRBD2 NA TGTGCCAGCAGCTTGGGGGGGCTCTTAGCGGGAGGGCGGCCCAATGAGCAGTTCTTC CASSLGGLLAGGRPNEQFF
TRBJ2-5 TRBV5-4 NA many TGTGCCAGCAGCTTGGCCCAGTCTCAAGAGACCCAGTACTTC CASSLAQSQETQYF